Listed below are T cell receptor beta chains from one sample, sequenced in a study of identical twins. TCRdb recomputed calls from the 5' RACE reads with MiXCR, one row per CDR3 protein. The table records about 790,000 distinct CDR3 sequences, 15% to 20% of them present only once. Another study also made use of these data, one on T cells expressing NK-cell markers.

The specimen sequenced was PBMCs. The receptor source for this set is a woman younger than 35 in good health. Each CDR3 is given with its conserved first and last residue. The D gene is left open where the match is weak. The size of a clone is reported for some rows only, either as once, few or many, or as a class for expanded clones.

TRBV2,TRBJ2-5,.,.,14,CASSENSLRETQYF,TGTGCCAGCAGTGAAAACTCCCTGAGGGAGACCCAGTACTTC
TRBV20-1,TRBJ2-5,.,.,12,CSASRDVETQYF,TGCAGTGCTAGCAGAGACGTAGAGACCCAGTACTTC
TRBV12-3/TRBV12-4,TRBJ2-5,.,TRBD2,17,CASSPIGYSGGQETQYF,TGTGCCAGCAGTCCCATAGGTTATAGCGGGGGCCAAGAGACCCAGTACTTC
TRBV7-6,TRBJ2-7,.,.,11,CASSLEVEQYF,TGTGCCAGCAGCTTGGAGGTCGAGCAGTACTTC
TRBV12-3/TRBV12-4,TRBJ1-5,few,TRBD1,16,CASSFSDRGKGQPQHF,TGTGCCAGCAGCTTTTCCGACAGGGGGAAGGGTCAGCCCCAGCATTTT
TRBV5-1,TRBJ2-5,few,.,13,CASSLMTQETQYF,TGCGCCAGCAGCTTAATGACCCAAGAGACCCAGTACTTC
TRBV7-8,TRBJ2-3,.,TRBD2,18,CASILGRGALLDTDTQYF,TGTGCCAGCATCTTAGGGCGGGGGGCTTTACTGGACACAGATACGCAGTATTTT
TRBV6-1,TRBJ2-1,.,TRBD2,15,CASSEAPGGTYEQFF,TGTGCCAGCAGTGAGGCCCCGGGAGGGACCTATGAGCAGTTCTTC
TRBV6-2/TRBV6-3,TRBJ1-1,few,.,13,CASSRPLNTEAFF,TGTGCCAGCAGCCGACCGTTGAACACTGAAGCTTTCTTT
TRBV20-1,TRBJ2-3,.,.,15,CSARDSGLSTDTQYF,TGCAGTGCTAGAGACTCGGGCCTCTCCACAGATACGCAGTATTTT
TRBV12-5,TRBJ1-2,.,.,13,CASGLDGSYGYTF,TGTGCTAGTGGTTTGGACGGCTCCTATGGCTACACCTTC
TRBV2,TRBJ1-6,many,.,11,CASWGGSPLHF,TGTGCCAGCTGGGGGGGTTCACCCCTCCACTTT
TRBV10-3,TRBJ2-1,.,.,16,CAISEPGVGHYNEQFF,TGTGCCATCAGTGAGCCGGGGGTGGGTCACTACAATGAGCAGTTCTTC
TRBV12-3/TRBV12-4,TRBJ2-1,many,.,16,CASSLLRGPGYNEQFF,TGTGCCAGCAGTTTATTACGAGGGCCAGGGTACAATGAGCAGTTCTTC
TRBV10-3,TRBJ2-3,.,TRBD1,15,CAISPGQGSTDTQYF,TGTGCCATCAGTCCGGGACAGGGAAGCACAGATACGCAGTATTTT
TRBV12-3/TRBV12-4,TRBJ2-1,few,TRBD2,15,CASTLLAGVYNEQFF,TGTGCCAGCACCTTACTAGCGGGCGTCTACAATGAGCAGTTCTTC
TRBV7-6,TRBJ1-6,few,TRBD1,15,CASSLTGEYNSPLHF,TGTGCCAGCAGCTTGACAGGGGAATATAATTCACCCCTCCACTTT
TRBV15,TRBJ2-1,few,.,12,CATSRDPPEQFF,TGTGCCACCAGCAGAGATCCACCTGAGCAGTTCTTC
TRBV12-3/TRBV12-4,TRBJ2-2,.,.,16,CASSLGSRAGTGELFF,TGTGCCAGCAGTTTAGGATCCCGGGCCGGCACCGGGGAGCTGTTTTTT
TRBV7-2,TRBJ2-1,many,.,13,CASSPVSGPVGFF,TGTGCCAGCAGCCCCGTGTCGGGCCCGGTAGGGTTCTTC
TRBV4-3,TRBJ2-3,few,.,14,CASSQDDITDTQYF,TGCGCCAGCAGCCAAGATGATATCACAGATACGCAGTATTTT
TRBV12-3/TRBV12-4,TRBJ1-6,.,TRBD1,15,CASRAQGRGNSPLHF,TGTGCCAGCAGGGCACAGGGGAGGGGTAATTCACCCCTCCACTTT
TRBV11-2,TRBJ2-1,few,.,16,CASSFQRNLRGNEQFF,TGTGCCAGCAGCTTCCAGAGGAACCTGCGGGGCAATGAGCAGTTCTTC
TRBV7-7,TRBJ1-6,.,.,14,CASSLASYNSPLHF,TGTGCTAGCAGCTTAGCCAGCTATAATTCACCCCTCCACTTT
TRBV29-1,TRBJ2-1,.,.,13,CSVERGGTDEQFF,TGCAGCGTTGAGAGAGGAGGGACAGATGAGCAGTTCTTC
TRBV29-1,TRBJ2-1,.,TRBD2,14,CSVLAGTSGTEQFF,TGCAGCGTTTTAGCCGGGACTAGCGGGACTGAGCAGTTCTTC
TRBV5-1,TRBJ2-3,few,.,16,CASSLGRSISTDTQYF,TGCGCCAGCAGCTTGGGAAGGAGCATAAGCACAGATACGCAGTATTTT
TRBV12-3/TRBV12-4,TRBJ1-1,few,.,11,CASSSTLKAFF,TGTGCCAGCAGTTCGACGCTTAAAGCTTTCTTT
TRBV5-1,TRBJ2-7,.,.,17,CASSLGGQGPISYEQYF,TGCGCCAGCAGCTTGGGCGGGCAGGGGCCTATATCCTACGAGCAGTACTTC
TRBV7-2,TRBJ1-2,.,TRBD1,15,CASKKTGTVFGGYTF,TGTGCCAGCAAGAAGACCGGGACAGTGTTTGGAGGCTACACCTTC
TRBV15,TRBJ1-4,.,.,12,CATSIDTRQLFF,TGTGCCACCAGCATTGACACTCGGCAACTGTTTTTT
TRBV2,TRBJ1-5,.,TRBD1,15,CASSEQQGVGQPQHF,TGTGCCAGCAGTGAACAACAGGGGGTGGGTCAGCCCCAGCATTTT
TRBV20-1,TRBJ2-5,few,TRBD2,16,CSARAAGGTSQETQYF,TGCAGTGCTAGAGCTGCGGGAGGCACCTCCCAAGAGACCCAGTACTTC
TRBV20-1,TRBJ2-3,few,.,16,CSARVDRPPGTDTQYF,TGCAGTGCTAGAGTAGACAGGCCTCCCGGCACAGATACGCAGTATTTT
TRBV6-6,TRBJ1-4,few,.,12,CASTTGNEKLFF,TGTGCCAGCACCACAGGGAATGAAAAACTGTTTTTT
TRBV29-1,TRBJ1-6,few,.,13,CSVEEGFGSPLHF,TGCAGCGTTGAAGAGGGATTTGGTTCACCCCTCCACTTT
TRBV30,TRBJ2-3,few,.,13,CAWSVQAADTQYF,TGTGCCTGGAGTGTGCAAGCGGCTGATACGCAGTATTTT
TRBV7-2,TRBJ2-7,.,.,15,CASSLDRERSYEQYF,TGTGCCAGCAGCTTAGACCGGGAGAGGAGCTACGAGCAGTACTTC
TRBV6-5,TRBJ1-2,.,.,16,CASTLNRGGPNYGYTF,TGTGCCAGCACTTTGAACCGGGGCGGGCCTAACTATGGCTACACCTTC
TRBV29-1,TRBJ1-2,once,.,12,CSVGQSDYGYTF,TGCAGCGTAGGGCAATCGGACTATGGCTACACCTTC
TRBV5-1,TRBJ2-1,few,.,15,CASSLASLRGNEQFF,TGCGCCAGCAGCTTGGCCAGCCTAAGGGGCAATGAGCAGTTCTTC
TRBV6-2/TRBV6-3,TRBJ2-4,.,TRBD1,13,CASMIQGTNIQYF,TGTGCCAGCATGATACAGGGGACAAACATTCAGTACTTC
TRBV5-6,TRBJ1-2,.,.,15,CASSKTGALGGGYTF,TGTGCCAGCAGCAAGACTGGTGCCCTCGGAGGTGGCTACACCTTC
TRBV7-2,TRBJ2-7,few,.,14,CASSLQRVSYEQYF,TGTGCCAGCAGCTTACAACGGGTCTCCTACGAGCAGTACTTC
TRBV20-1,TRBJ2-3,.,TRBD1,17,CSARVQDRGIKWDTQYF,TGCAGTGCTAGAGTTCAGGACAGGGGAATCAAGTGGGATACGCAGTATTTT
TRBV10-3,TRBJ2-1,.,TRBD2,12,CAISEREGEQFF,TGTGCCATCAGTGAGCGGGAGGGTGAGCAGTTCTTC